Included here is one TCR beta chain sequence, with context. As yet, its antigen is unknown. The sample comes from a study of PD-L1 blockade in urothelial cancer. Study background: Males with urothelial cancer arising in the bladder constituted most of the 29 patients. Whole-study findings and limits: Below-median blood TCR clonality before treatment forecast better survival.

Germline V CDR1 and CDR2: SGHTA, FQGNSA. This CDR3 spans 14 amino acids. V lost 3 bases to trimming and J lost 0 bases, with 3 bases between them. Time point indicated: peripheral blood 6 weeks after treatment start. Synthetic analogs of TCR templates were spiked into every PCR. The repertoire was sequenced with immunoSEQ multiplex PCR; TCRdb's copy has only in-frame clones and lacks some. The sample holds 50,000 or so clones, more than 75% seen once. The sample was PBMCs, taken around atezolizumab (anti-PD-L1) treatment. The sequence was obtained from a man between 60 and 70 years old with urothelial cancer. J is TRBJ2-6 and V is TRBV7-2; D unresolved. The CDR3 region is CASSLRSGANVLTF. The CDR3 bases are TGTGCCAGCAGCTTGCGCTCTGGGGCCAACGTCCTGACTTTC.